This T cell receptor beta chain was retrieved from a study of vaccination effects on CD4 cells after COVID-19. General study points: Infection- and vaccine-induced clones contracted markedly late after vaccination. Convalescent patients were scarce, and early post-infection timepoints were absent.

Sequencing used immunoSEQ multiplex PCR; TCRdb keeps in-frame clones, though not all of them. The sample lists more than 50,000 clones, 81% occurring once. In the ViraFEST assay, antigen-specific CD4+ clonotypes were identified by expansion after peptide-pool stimulation. The culture ran for 10 days before CD4+ T cells were isolated. Researchers reported culturing approximately 1.8 million PBMC in each well, adding 8 to 10 IU/ml IL-2 and 10 ug/ml peptides. The authors replaced half the medium with IL-2 medium on days 3 and 7. This clone turned up a few times. What it binds is not known. V lost 5 bases to trimming and J lost 7 bases; unmatched junction nucleotides: 3. CDR1 is MNHNY, CDR2 SVGAGI, per germline (reference sequence). This CDR3 is built from 13 residues.

The V and J genes are TRBV6-6 and TRBJ1-2; 11 positions agree with TRBD1. This clonotype originated in a human donor who received a COVID-19 vaccine. The sample consisted of CD4+ T cells from PBMCs cultured with HCoV-229E spike peptides, taken before COVID-19 vaccination. The CDR3 nucleotides read TGTGCCAGCAGTGAGGGGACAGGGGGTGGCTACACCTTC. This encodes CASSEGTGGGYTF.